The 27 T cell receptor beta chains listed next were all sequenced from one sample in a study of T cell responses to AZD1222 COVID-19 vaccine. Assay used: immunoSEQ multiplex PCR; TCRdb lists only in-frame clones, some missing. The sample includes around 140,000 clones, nearly 90% of them seen just once. The sequences come from peripheral blood, collected on day 0 of AZD1222 vaccination. The receptors were sampled from an adult in good health.

This clone is a singleton in its sample. V and J are TRBV4-2 and TRBJ1-2, with D unclear. Trimming cost V 3 bases and J 2 bases, with 4 bases left between them. Germline lookup yields CDR1 LGHNA and CDR2 YNFKEQ. This CDR3 spans 12 amino acids. The chain's CDR3 is CASSQENYGYTF. In nucleotides, the CDR3 is TGTGCCAGCAGCCAGGAGAACTATGGCTACACCTTC.

The chain recombines TRBV4-3 with TRBJ1-2; D is unresolved. The CDR3 runs 15 residues. The germline V gene has CDR1 LGHNA and CDR2 YSLEER. V was pared by 4 bases and J by 3 bases, with 15 bases between. The CDR3 protein is CASSRAYSEDYGYTF. The CDR3 DNA follows: TGCGCCAGCAGCCGGGCATACAGCGAGGACTATGGCTACACCTTC.

This rearrangement joins TRBV3-1 (or the pseudogene TRBV3-2) to TRBJ1-6; D remains unclear. Deletions cut 5 bases from V and 8 bases from J, with 10 bases between. Germline V gives CDR1 LGHDT, CDR2 YNNKEL (reference sequence). The CDR3 has 13 amino acids. The CDR3 loop reads CASSASRDSPLHF. The DNA for the CDR3 is TGTGCCAGCAGCGCCAGTCGGGATTCACCCCTCCACTTT.

This clone was recorded a few times. The chain combines TRBV19 with TRBJ1-2, with D perhaps TRBD1 (5 bases). Germline V gene lookup returns CDR1 LNHDA and CDR2 SQIVND (reference sequence). This CDR3 spans 16 amino acids. V lost 3 bases, J lost 4 bases, and 18 bases lay in between. The chain's CDR3 is CASSILGVRQSYGYTF. CDR3 sequence (DNA): TGTGCCAGTAGTATTTTAGGTGTGCGACAGAGCTATGGCTACACCTTC.

The J gene is TRBJ1-2, the V gene TRBV27; unclear D gene. From germline, CDR1 is MNHEY and CDR2 SMNVEV (reference sequence). V lost 4 bases and J lost 8, with 8 bases in between. The CDR3 totals 11 residues. CDR3 DNA sequence: TGTGCCAGCAGTTCGTCTAGGGGCTACACCTTC. Its translation: CASSSSRGYTF.

The rearrangement uses TRBV20-1 and TRBJ1-2; D call uncertain. The CDR3 runs to 9 residues. Trimming took off 8 bases at V and 5 bases at J, with 6 bases between the two ends. CDR1 and CDR2 from the germline V gene are DFQATT and SNEGSKA (reference sequence). The CDR3 bases are TGCAGTCCCCAGTATGGCTACACCTTC. Translating gives CSPQYGYTF.

The chain carries TRBV3-1 (or the pseudogene TRBV3-2) and TRBJ1-2; no reliable D call. There are 13 residues in the CDR3. CDR1 is LGHDT, CDR2 YNNKEL, per germline (reference sequence). V lost 0 bases and J 8 bases, leaving 10 bases between the germline ends. The CDR3 DNA reads as TGTGCCAGCAGCCAAGAAAGTTCTCGAGGCTACACCTTC. Encoded protein: CASSQESSRGYTF.

The chain uses TRBV24-1 and TRBJ2-4; D not resolved. The CDR3 is 15 residues long. V was shortened by 4 bases and J by 7 bases, with 16 bases between the two germline ends. Germline loops: CDR1 KGHDR, CDR2 SFDVKD. The DNA of the CDR3 is TGTGCCACCAGTGAGACGACATCTAAGAGGAACATTCAGTACTTC. Its translation: CATSETTSKRNIQYF.

V is TRBV27 and J is TRBJ2-2; TRBD2 matches at 7 bases. Germline V gives CDR1 MNHEY, CDR2 SMNVEV (reference sequence). CDR3 size: 15 residues. The junction had 1 base not matched to a gene; V was cut back by 3 bases and J by 0 bases. The DNA of the CDR3 is TGTGCCAGCAGTTTGGGGAGGGCGAACACCGGGGAGCTGTTTTTT. Amino acids: CASSLGRANTGELFF.

The chain recombines TRBV18 with TRBJ1-6; 7 bases agree with TRBD1. With V trimmed by 8 bases and J by 10 bases, 14 bases remained unmatched. The CDR3 is 15 residues long. In germline, CDR1 is KGHSH, CDR2 LQKENI. CDR3 in amino acids: CASRDRATEYSPLHF. The CDR3, as DNA: TGTGCCAGCCGCGACAGGGCCACGGAGTACTCACCCCTCCACTTT.

The chain is built from TRBV7-8 and TRBJ1-6, with 8 bases aligning to TRBD1. The J segment lost 7 bases and the V segment lost 4 bases, leaving 9 bases of the junction unmatched. The V gene's germline CDR1 is SGHVS and CDR2 FQNEAQ. The CDR3 runs 16 residues. The CDR3 nucleotides are TGTGCCAGCAGCTGGACAGGGACTAGGGAAAATTCACCCCTCCACTTT. Its translation is CASSWTGTRENSPLHF.

The rearrangement joins TRBV5-4 to TRBJ2-1; 10 positions match TRBD2. V shed 2 bases and J 4 bases; nucleotides not matched to a gene: 3. The CDR3 runs to 15 residues. The V gene's germline CDR1 is SGHNT and CDR2 YYREEE (reference sequence). The CDR3 coding sequence is TGTGCCAGCAGCTTAGCGGGAGGGACTTACAATGAGCAGTTCTTC. This encodes CASSLAGGTYNEQFF.

About this clone: An end of the junction does not agree with germline; a read error may underlie this. V usage is TRBV5-6 and J usage is TRBJ1-1, with 9 bases matching TRBD1. CDR1 SGHDT and CDR2 YYEEEE come from the germline V gene. The CDR3 runs 14 residues. CDR3 sequence reads: CASSLSGTGLEAFF. CDR3 DNA sequence: TGTGCCAGCAGCTTGTCAGGGACAGGGCTGGAAGCCTTCTTT.

J is TRBJ2-3 and V is TRBV7-2, with 13 bases fitting TRBD2. The CDR3 runs to 17 residues. V lost 3 bases to trimming and J lost 9 bases; unmatched junction nucleotides: 12. The germline gives CDR1 SGHTA, CDR2 FQGNSA. The chain's CDR3 is CASSLMSGTSGTLTQYF. The CDR3 DNA follows: TGTGCCAGCAGCTTGATGTCGGGGACTAGCGGGACTCTCACGCAGTATTTT.

The rearrangement uses TRBV11-2 and TRBJ2-3; 7 bases map to TRBD2. J lost 3 bases, V lost 3 bases, and 12 bases had no gene match. Germline-derived CDR1 and CDR2 are SGHAT and FQNNGV. CDR3 length equals 17 residues. This CDR3 is CASSFGRGRFVTDTQYF. As DNA, the CDR3 is TGTGCCAGCAGCTTCGGGCGGGGGAGGTTTGTGACAGATACGCAGTATTTT. The entire variable domain, with the rest obtained from reference TRBV11-2 and TRBJ2-3, is as follows: EAGVAQSPRYKIIEKRQSVAFWCNPISGHATLYWYQQILGQGPKLLIQFQNNGVVDDSQLPKDRFSAERLKGVDSTLKIQPAKLEDSAVYLCASSFGRGRFVTDTQYFGPGTRLTVL.

The chain carries TRBV20-1 and TRBJ2-3, with unresolved D. Trimming cost V 2 bases and J 8 bases, with 8 bases left between them. This CDR3 spans 11 amino acids. Germline lookup yields CDR1 DFQATT and CDR2 SNEGSKA (reference sequence). CDR3 DNA: TGCAGTGCTAGAATGACAAGTACGCAGTATTTT. Translation gives CSARMTSTQYF.

This clone was recorded once. V and J are TRBV29-1 and TRBJ1-1; perhaps TRBD1 as D (5 bases). The germline V gene encodes CDR1 SQVTM and CDR2 ANQGSEA. V was shortened by 4 bases and J by 1 base, with 7 bases between the two germline ends. This CDR3 has 12 residues. The CDR3 here is CSVGQSNTEAFF. CDR3 coding DNA: TGCAGCGTTGGACAGTCGAACACTGAAGCTTTCTTT.

The chain carries TRBV3-1 (or the pseudogene TRBV3-2) and TRBJ1-2; weak D call: TRBD1 (5 bases). V lost 1 base, J lost 3 bases, and 12 bases lay in between. The CDR3 length is 15 residues. The V gene's germline CDR1 is LGHDT and CDR2 YNNKEL (reference sequence). CDR3 loop: CASSQGVRVYYGYTF. In nucleotides, the CDR3 is TGTGCCAGCAGCCAAGGTGTCAGGGTCTACTATGGCTACACCTTC.

A single count supports this clone. The chain couples TRBV10-1 to TRBJ2-6, with D possibly being TRBD1 or TRBD2 (5 bases each). The CDR3 length is 15 residues. Germline CDR1 reads WNHNN; CDR2 reads SYGVQD (reference sequence). V was trimmed by 3 bases and J by 4 bases, leaving 10 bases between them. Here the CDR3 DNA reads TGCGCCAGCAGTGATGGGGGTCCCGGGGCCAACGTCCTGACTTTC. Encoded protein: CASSDGGPGANVLTF.

V is TRBV9 and J is TRBJ2-6; the D gene is possibly TRBD1 (6 bases). The germline V gene has CDR1 SGDLS and CDR2 YYNGEE. The CDR3 runs to 19 residues. The V end lost 0 bases, the J end lost 1 base, and 17 bases lay between the germline ends. The CDR3 sequence is CASSVVGARTPSGANVLTF. The CDR3 DNA sequence: TGTGCCAGCAGCGTAGTGGGGGCGCGGACTCCTTCTGGGGCCAACGTCCTGACTTTC.

The chain combines TRBV18 with TRBJ1-1; 9 positions agree with TRBD1. CDR3 length: 17 residues. The V and J ends lost 6 bases and 3 bases, in that order; junction bases with no gene match: 14. CDR1 and CDR2 (germline): KGHSH, LQKENI. The CDR3, as DNA: TGTGCCAGCTCCCCGACCGGGACAGGGATTCGGTACACTGAAGCTTTCTTT. Protein: CASSPTGTGIRYTEAFF.

This chain links TRBV4-3 with TRBJ2-7; 7 bases map to TRBD1. With V trimmed by 1 base and J by 3 bases, 12 bases remained unmatched. Germline-derived CDR1 and CDR2 are LGHNA and YSLEER. The CDR3 is made up of 17 amino acids. This CDR3 reads CASSQALGQVMGYEQYF. DNA for the CDR3: TGCGCCAGCAGCCAAGCCCTCGGACAGGTGATGGGCTACGAGCAGTACTTC.

The rearrangement links TRBV5-5 to TRBJ2-1; 9 nucleotides match TRBD1. The CDR3 runs 15 residues. Trimming at V came to 0 bases and at J to 7 bases, leaving 5 bases not matched to a gene. Germline V gene sequence: CDR1 SGHKS, CDR2 YYEKEE (reference sequence). In nucleotides, the CDR3 is TGTGCCAGCAGCTTGGCACAGGGGGCGGGTAATGAGCAGTTCTTC. Protein: CASSLAQGAGNEQFF.

This clone has just one count. J is TRBJ1-6 and V is TRBV4-1; 9 bases fit TRBD1. The germline CDR1 and CDR2 sequences are MGHRA and YSYEKL. V lost 5 bases, J lost 5 bases, and 10 bases stayed unmatched. The CDR3 is 17 residues long. The CDR3 region is CASSSGPGQGNNSPLHF. In DNA form, the CDR3 reads TGCGCCAGCAGCTCGGGACCGGGACAGGGAAATAATTCACCCCTCCACTTT.

The chain links TRBV12-3 or TRBV12-4 to TRBJ1-4; no reliable D call. The CDR3 loop spans 12 amino acids. The ends were cut back, 3 bases at V and 5 bases at J, with 4 bases in the middle. CDR3 sequence (DNA): TGTGCCAGCAGTTTTCAGAATGAAAAACTGTTTTTT. This sequence encodes CASSFQNEKLFF.

The chain couples TRBV28 to TRBJ1-2; 7 bases map to TRBD1. This CDR3 region has 13 residues. The V segment lost 2 bases and the J segment 8 bases; nucleotides outside the gene matches: 5. Germline V gene data show CDR1 as MDHEN and CDR2 as SYDVKM. In DNA, the CDR3 is TGTGCCAGCAGTTTAGAAGGGGGCAGAGGCTACACCTTC. It yields the protein CASSLEGGRGYTF.

CDR3 sequence: CASSSGGSGYTF. CDR3 sequence (DNA): TGTGCCAGCAGTTCAGGGGGCTCTGGCTACACCTTC. V usage is TRBV7-9 and J usage is TRBJ1-2; 8 bases are a match to TRBD1. V was pared by 6 bases and J by 7 bases, with 4 bases of the junction left unmatched. CDR1 is SEHNR, CDR2 FQNEAQ, per germline (reference sequence). This CDR3 has 12 residues. The full variable domain, completed using reference TRBV7-9 and TRBJ1-2, is DTGVSQNPRHKITKRGQNVTFRCDPISEHNRLYWYRQTLGQGPEFLTYFQNEAQLEKSRLLSDRFSAERPKGSFSTLEIQRTEQGDSAMYLCASSSGGSGYTFGSGTRLTVV.